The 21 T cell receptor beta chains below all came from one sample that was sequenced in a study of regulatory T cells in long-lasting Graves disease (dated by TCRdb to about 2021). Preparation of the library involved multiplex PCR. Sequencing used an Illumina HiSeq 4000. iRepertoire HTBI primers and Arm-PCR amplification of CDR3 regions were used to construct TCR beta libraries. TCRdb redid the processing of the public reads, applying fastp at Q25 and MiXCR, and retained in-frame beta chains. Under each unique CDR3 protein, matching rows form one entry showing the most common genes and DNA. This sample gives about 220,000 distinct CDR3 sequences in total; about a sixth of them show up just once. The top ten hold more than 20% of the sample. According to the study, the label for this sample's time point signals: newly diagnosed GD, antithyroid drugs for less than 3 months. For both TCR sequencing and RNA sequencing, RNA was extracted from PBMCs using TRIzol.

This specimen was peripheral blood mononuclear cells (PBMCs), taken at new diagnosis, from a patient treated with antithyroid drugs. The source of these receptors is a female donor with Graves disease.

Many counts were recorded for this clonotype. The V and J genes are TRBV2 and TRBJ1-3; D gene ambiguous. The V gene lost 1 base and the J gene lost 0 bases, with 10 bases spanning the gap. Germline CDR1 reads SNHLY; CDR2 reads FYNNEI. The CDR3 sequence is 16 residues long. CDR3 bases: TGTGCCAGCAGTGAAGAGGCCAACCTCTCTGGAAACACCATATATTTT. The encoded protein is CASSEEANLSGNTIYF.

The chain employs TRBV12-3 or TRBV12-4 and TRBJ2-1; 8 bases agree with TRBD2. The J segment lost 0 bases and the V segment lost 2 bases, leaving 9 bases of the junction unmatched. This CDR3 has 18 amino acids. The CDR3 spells CASSLFHLGTSSYNEQFF. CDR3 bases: TGTGCCAGCAGTTTATTTCATTTGGGGACTAGCTCCTACAATGAGCAGTTCTTC.

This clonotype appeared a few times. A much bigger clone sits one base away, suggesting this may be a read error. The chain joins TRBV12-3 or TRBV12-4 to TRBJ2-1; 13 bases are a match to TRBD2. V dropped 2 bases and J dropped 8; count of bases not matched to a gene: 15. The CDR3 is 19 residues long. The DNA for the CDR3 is TGTGCCAGCAGTTTAAATGGGTCCCCGGGACTAGCGGGATTGGATGAGCAGTTCTTC. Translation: CASSLNGSPGLAGLDEQFF.

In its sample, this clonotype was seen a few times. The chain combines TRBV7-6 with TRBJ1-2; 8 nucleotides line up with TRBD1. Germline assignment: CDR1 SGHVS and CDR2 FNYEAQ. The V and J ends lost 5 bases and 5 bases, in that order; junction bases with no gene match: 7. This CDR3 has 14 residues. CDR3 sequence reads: CASSPGTGSYGYTF. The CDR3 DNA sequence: TGTGCCAGCAGCCCAGGGACAGGTTCTTATGGCTACACCTTC.

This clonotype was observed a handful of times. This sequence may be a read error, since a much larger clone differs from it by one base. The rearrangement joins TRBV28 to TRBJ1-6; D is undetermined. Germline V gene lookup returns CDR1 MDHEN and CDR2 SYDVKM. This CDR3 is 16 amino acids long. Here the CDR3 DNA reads TGTGCCAGCAGTTCCCTACCCCCGTCCTATAATCCACCCCTCCACTTT. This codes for CASSSLPPSYNPPLHF.

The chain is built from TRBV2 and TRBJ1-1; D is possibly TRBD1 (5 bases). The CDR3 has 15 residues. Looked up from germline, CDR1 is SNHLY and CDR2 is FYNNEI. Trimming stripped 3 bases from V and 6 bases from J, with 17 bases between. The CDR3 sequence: CASSDSIGEGAEAFF. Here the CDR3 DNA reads TGTGCCAGCAGTGATTCGATAGGGGAAGGAGCTGAAGCTTTCTTT.

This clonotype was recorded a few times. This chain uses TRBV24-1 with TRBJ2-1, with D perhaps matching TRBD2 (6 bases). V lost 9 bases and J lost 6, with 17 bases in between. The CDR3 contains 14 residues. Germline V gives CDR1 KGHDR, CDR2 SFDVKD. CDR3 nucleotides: TGTGCCACCGGGGGGAGCCAGGGAGGCAATGAGCAGTTCTTC. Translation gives CATGGSQGGNEQFF.

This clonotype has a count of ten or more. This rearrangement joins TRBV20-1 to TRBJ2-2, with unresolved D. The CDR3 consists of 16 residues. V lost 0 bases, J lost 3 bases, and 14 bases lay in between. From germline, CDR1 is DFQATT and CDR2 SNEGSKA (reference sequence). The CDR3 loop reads CSARDLAFHHTGELFF. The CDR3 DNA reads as TGCAGTGCTAGAGATCTGGCCTTCCATCACACCGGGGAGCTGTTTTTT.

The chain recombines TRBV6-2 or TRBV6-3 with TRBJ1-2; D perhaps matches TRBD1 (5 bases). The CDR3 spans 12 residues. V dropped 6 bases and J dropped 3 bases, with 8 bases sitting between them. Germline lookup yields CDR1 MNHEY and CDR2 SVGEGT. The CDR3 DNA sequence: TGTGCCAGCAGCGAGGGACACTATGGCTACACCTTC. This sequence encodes CASSEGHYGYTF.

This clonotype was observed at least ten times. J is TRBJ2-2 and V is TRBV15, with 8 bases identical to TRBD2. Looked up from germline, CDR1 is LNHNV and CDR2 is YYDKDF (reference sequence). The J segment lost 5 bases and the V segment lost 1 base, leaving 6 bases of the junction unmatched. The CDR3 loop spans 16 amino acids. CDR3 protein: CATSRGGGRGTGELFF. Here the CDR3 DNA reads TGTGCCACCAGCAGAGGCGGGGGGCGAGGTACCGGGGAGCTGTTTTTT. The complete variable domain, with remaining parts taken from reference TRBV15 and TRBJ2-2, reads DAMVIQNPRYQVTQFGKPVTLSCSQTLNHNVMYWYQQKSSQAPKLLFHYYDKDFNNEADTPDNFQSRRPNTSFCFLDIRSPGLGDTAMYLCATSRGGGRGTGELFFGEGSRLTVL.

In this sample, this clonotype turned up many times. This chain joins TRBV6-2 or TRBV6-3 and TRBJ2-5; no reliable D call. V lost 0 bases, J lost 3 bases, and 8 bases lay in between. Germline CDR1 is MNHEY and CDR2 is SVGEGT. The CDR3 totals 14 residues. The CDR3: CASSYSSGEETQYF. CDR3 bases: TGTGCCAGCAGTTACTCGAGTGGAGAAGAGACCCAGTACTTC.

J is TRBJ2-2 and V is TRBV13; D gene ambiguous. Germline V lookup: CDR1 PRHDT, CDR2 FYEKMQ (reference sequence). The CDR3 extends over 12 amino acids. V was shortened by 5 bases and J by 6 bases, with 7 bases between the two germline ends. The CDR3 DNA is TGTGCCAGCAGCCCCCATCCCGGGGAGCTGTTTTTT. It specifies CASSPHPGELFF.

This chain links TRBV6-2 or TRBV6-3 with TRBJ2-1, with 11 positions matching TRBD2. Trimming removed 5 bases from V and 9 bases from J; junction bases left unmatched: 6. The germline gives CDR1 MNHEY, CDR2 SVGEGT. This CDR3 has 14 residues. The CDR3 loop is CASSEVLAGGEQFF. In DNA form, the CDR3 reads TGTGCCAGCAGTGAAGTGCTAGCGGGAGGTGAGCAGTTCTTC.

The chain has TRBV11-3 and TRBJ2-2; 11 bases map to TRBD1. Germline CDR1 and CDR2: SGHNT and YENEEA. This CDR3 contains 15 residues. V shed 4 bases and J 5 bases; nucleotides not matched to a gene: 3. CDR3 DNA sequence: TGTGCCAGCAGCTCGGGACAGGGGGGGACCGGGGAGCTGTTTTTT. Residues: CASSSGQGGTGELFF.

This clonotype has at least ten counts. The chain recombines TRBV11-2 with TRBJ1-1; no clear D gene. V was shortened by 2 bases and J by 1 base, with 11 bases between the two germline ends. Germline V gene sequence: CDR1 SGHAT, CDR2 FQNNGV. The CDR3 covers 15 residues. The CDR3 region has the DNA TGTGCCAGCAGCTTATGGGTGGGTGGGAACACTGAAGCTTTCTTT. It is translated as CASSLWVGGNTEAFF.

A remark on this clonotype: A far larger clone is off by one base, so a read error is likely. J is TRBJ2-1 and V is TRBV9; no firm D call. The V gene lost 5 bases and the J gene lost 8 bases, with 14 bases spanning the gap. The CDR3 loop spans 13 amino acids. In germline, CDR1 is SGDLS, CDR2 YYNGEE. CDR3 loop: CASSFDTYDEQFF. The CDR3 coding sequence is TGTGCCAGCAGTTTTGACACATACGATGAGCAGTTCTTC.

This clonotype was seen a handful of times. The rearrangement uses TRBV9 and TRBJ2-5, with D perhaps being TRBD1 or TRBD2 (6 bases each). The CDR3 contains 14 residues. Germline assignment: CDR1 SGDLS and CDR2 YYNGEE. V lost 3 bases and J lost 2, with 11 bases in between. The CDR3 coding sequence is TGTGCCAGCAGCGGGGGGGCCGATCAAGAGACCCAGTACTTC. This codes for CASSGGADQETQYF.

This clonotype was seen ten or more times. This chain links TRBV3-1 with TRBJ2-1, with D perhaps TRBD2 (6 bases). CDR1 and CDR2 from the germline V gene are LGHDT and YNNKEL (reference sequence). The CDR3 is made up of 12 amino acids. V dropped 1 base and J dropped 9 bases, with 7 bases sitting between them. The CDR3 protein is CASSQGTTEQFF. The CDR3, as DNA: TGTGCCAGCAGCCAAGGGACTACTGAGCAGTTCTTC.

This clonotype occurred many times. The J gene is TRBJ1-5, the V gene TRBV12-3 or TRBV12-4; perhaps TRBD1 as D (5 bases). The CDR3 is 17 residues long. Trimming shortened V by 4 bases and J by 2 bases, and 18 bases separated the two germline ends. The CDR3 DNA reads TGTGCCAGCAGTTCCAACTTAGGGGATGTGGGCAATCAGCCCCAGCATTTT. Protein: CASSSNLGDVGNQPQHF.

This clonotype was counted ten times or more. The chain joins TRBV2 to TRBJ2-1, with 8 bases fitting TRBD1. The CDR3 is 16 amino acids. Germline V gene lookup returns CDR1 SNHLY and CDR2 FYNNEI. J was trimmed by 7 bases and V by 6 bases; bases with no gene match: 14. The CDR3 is CASRRWGAGGRNEQFF. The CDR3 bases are TGTGCCAGCAGAAGGTGGGGGGCAGGGGGCAGGAATGAGCAGTTCTTC.

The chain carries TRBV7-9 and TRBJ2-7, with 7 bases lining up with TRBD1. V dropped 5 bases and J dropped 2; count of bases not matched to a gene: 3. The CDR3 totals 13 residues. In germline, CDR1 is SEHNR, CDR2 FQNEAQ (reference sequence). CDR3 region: CASSVQGTYEQYF. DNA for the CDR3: TGTGCCAGCAGCGTACAGGGGACCTACGAGCAGTACTTC.